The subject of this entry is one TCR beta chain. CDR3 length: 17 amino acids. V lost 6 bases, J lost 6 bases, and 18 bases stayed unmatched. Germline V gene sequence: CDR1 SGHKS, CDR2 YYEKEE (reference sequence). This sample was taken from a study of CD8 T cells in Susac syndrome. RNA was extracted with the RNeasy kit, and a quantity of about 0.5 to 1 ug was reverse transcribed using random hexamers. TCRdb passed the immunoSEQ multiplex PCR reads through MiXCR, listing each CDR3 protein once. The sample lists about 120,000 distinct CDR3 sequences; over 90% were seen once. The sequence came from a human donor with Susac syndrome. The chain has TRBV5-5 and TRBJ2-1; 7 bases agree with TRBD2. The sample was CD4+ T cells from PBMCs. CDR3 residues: CASKLGEGRLKGNEQFF. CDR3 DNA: TGTGCCAGCAAGTTGGGGGAGGGCCGATTAAAGGGCAATGAGCAGTTCTTC.